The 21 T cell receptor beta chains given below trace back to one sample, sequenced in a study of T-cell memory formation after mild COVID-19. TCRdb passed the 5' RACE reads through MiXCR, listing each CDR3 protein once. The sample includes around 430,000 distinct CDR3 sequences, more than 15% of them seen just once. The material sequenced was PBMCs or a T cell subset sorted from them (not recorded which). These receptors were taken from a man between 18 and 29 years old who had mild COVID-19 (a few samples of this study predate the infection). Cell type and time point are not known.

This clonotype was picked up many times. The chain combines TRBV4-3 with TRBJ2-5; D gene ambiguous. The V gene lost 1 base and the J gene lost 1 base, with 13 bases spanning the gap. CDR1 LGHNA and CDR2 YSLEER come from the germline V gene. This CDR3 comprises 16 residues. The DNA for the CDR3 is TGCGCCAGCAGCCAAGGGGCCCGTCCCGGCCAAGAGACCCAGTACTTC. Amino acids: CASSQGARPGQETQYF.

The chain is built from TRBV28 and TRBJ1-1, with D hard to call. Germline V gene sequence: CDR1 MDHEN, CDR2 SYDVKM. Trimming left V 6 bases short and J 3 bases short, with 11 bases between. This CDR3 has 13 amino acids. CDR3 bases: TGTGCCAGCAGGCCCCAGCCGGACACTGAAGCTTTCTTT. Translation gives CASRPQPDTEAFF.

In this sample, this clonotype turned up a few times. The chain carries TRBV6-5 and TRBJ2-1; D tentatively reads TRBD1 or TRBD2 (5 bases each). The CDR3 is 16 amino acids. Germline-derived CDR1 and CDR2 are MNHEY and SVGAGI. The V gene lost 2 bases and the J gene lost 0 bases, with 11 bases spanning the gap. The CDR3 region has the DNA TGTGCCAGCAGTTACACCCCGGGGACCTCCTACAATGAGCAGTTCTTC. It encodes CASSYTPGTSYNEQFF.

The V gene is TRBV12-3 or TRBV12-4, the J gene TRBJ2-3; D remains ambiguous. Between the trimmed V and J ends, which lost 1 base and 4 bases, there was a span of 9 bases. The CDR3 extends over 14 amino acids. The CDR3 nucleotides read TGTGCCAGCAGTTTAGGGGGAAACGCAGATACGCAGTATTTT. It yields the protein CASSLGGNADTQYF.

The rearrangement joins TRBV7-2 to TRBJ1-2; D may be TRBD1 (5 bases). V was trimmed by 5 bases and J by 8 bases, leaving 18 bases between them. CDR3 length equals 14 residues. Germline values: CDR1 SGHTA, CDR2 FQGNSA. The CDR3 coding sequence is TGTGCCAGCAGCGTTGGGATGGGGGGAGACGGCTACACCTTC. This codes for CASSVGMGGDGYTF. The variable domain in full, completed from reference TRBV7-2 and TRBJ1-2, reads GAGVSQSPSNKVTEKGKDVELRCDPISGHTALYWYRQSLGQGLEFLIYFQGNSAPDKSGLPSDRFSAERTGGSVSTLTIQRTQQEDSAVYLCASSVGMGGDGYTFGSGTRLTVV.

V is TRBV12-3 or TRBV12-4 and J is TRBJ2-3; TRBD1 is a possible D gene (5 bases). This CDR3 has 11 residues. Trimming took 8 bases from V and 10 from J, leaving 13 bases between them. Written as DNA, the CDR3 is TGTGCCAGCGGGTCCAGGGTCGCGCAGTATTTT. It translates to CASGSRVAQYF.

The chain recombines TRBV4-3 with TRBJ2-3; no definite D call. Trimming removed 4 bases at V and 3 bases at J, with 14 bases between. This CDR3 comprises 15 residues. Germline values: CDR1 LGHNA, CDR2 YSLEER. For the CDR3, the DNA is TGCGCCAGCAGCCGAACGTGGAGAGAAACAGATACGCAGTATTTT. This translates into CASSRTWRETDTQYF.

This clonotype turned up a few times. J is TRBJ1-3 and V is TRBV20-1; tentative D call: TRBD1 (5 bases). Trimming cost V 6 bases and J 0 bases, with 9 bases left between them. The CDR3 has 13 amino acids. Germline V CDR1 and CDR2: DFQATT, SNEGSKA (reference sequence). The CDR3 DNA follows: TGCAGTGCGGGGGGTGTCTCTGGAAACACCATATATTTT. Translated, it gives CSAGGVSGNTIYF.

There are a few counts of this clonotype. CDR3 in amino acids: CASGQIHAYNEQFF. The CDR3 nucleotides are TGTGCCTCGGGGCAGATACATGCCTACAATGAGCAGTTCTTC. J is TRBJ2-1 and V is TRBV2; D may be TRBD1 or TRBD2 (5 bases each). With 11 bases removed from V and 2 bases from J, the gap between germline ends came to 16 bases. This CDR3 contains 14 residues. Germline V gene sequence: CDR1 SNHLY, CDR2 FYNNEI.

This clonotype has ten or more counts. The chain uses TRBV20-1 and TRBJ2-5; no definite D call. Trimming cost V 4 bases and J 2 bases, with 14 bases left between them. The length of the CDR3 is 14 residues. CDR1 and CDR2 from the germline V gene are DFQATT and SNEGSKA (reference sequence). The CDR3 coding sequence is TGCAGTGCTACCAAAGGTCGAGCTCAAGAGACCCAGTACTTC. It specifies CSATKGRAQETQYF.

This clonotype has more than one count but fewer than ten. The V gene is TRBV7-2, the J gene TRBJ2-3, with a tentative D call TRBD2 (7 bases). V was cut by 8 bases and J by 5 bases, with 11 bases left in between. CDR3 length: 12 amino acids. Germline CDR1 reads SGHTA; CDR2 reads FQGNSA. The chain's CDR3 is CASSGGIDTQYF. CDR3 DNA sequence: TGTGCCAGCTCGGGGGGCATAGATACGCAGTATTTT.

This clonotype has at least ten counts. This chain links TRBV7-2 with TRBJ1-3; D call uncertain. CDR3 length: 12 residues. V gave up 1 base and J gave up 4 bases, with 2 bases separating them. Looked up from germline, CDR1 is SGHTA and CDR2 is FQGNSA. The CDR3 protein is CASSLVGNTIYF. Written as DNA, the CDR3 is TGTGCCAGCAGCTTAGTGGGAAACACCATATATTTT.

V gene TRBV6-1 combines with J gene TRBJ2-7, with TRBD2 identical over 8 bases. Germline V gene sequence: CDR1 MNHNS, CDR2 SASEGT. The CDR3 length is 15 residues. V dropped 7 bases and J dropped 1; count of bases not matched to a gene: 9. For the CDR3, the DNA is TGTGCCAGCATCCCGCCGGGACTAGGATCCTACGAGCAGTACGTC. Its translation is CASIPPGLGSYEQYV.

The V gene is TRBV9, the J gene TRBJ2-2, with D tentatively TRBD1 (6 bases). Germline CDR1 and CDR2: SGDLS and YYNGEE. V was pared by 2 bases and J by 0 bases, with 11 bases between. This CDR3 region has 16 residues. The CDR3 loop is CASSVRTATNTGELFF. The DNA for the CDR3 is TGTGCCAGCAGCGTGCGGACAGCTACGAACACCGGGGAGCTGTTTTTT.

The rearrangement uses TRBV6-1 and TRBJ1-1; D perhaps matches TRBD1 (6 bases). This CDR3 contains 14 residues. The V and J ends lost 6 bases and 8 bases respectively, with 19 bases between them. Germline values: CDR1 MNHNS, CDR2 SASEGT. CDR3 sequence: CASSGTGSRLEAFF. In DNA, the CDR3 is TGTGCCAGCAGCGGTACAGGGTCTCGTCTGGAAGCTTTCTTT.

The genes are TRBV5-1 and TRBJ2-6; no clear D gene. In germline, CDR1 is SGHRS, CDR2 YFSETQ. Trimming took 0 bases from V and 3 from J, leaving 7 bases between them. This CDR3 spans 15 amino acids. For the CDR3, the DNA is TGCGCCAGCAGCTTGGGAGGCGGTGGGGCCAACGTCCTGACTTTC. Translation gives CASSLGGGGANVLTF.

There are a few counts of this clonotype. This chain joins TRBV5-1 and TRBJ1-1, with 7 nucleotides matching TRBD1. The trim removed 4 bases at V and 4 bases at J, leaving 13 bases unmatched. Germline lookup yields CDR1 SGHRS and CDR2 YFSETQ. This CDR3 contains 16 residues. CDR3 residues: CASSTSGTEGTTEAFF. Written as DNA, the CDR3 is TGCGCCAGCAGCACTAGCGGGACAGAAGGGACCACTGAAGCTTTCTTT.

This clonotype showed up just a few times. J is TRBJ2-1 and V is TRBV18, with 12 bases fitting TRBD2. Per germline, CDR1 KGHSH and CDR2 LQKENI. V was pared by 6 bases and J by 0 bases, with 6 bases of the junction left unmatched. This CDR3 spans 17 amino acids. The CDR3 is CASSPPLAGGSYNEQFF. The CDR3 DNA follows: TGTGCCAGCTCCCCCCCACTAGCGGGGGGCTCCTACAATGAGCAGTTCTTC.

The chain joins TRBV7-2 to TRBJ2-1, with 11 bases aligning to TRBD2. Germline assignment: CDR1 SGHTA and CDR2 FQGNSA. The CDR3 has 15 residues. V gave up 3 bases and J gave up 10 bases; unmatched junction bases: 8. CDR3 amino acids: CASSFGTSGLGEQFF. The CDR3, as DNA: TGTGCCAGCAGCTTCGGGACTAGCGGCTTAGGGGAGCAGTTCTTC.

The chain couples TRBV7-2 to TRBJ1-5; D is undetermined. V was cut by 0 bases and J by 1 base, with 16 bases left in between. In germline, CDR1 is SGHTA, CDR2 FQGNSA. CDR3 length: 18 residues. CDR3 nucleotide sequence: TGTGCCAGCAGCTTAGCGTCCAACCGGTTAGAAAGCAATCAGCCCCAGCATTTT. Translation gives CASSLASNRLESNQPQHF.

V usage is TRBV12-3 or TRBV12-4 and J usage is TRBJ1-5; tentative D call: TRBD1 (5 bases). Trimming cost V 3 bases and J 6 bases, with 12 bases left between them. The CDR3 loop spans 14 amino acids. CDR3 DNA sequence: TGTGCCAGCAGTTTTTCGACAGTTTCTCAGCCCCAGCATTTT. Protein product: CASSFSTVSQPQHF.